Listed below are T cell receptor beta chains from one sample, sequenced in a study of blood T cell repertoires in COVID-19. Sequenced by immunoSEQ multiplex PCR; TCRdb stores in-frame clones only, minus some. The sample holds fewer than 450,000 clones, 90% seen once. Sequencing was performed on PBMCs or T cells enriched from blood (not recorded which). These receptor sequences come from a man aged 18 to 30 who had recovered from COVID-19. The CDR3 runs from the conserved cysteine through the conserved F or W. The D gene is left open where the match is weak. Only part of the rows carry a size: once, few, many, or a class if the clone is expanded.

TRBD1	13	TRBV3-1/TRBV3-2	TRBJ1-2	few	CASSQLGQGIWTF	TGTGCCAGCAGCCAACTGGGACAGGGGATCTGGACCTTC
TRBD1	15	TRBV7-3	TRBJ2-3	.	CASSQGDRGKDTQYF	TGTGCCAGCAGCCAGGGGGACAGGGGGAAGGATACGCAGTATTTT
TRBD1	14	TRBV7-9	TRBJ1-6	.	CASSSDRDRSPLHF	TGTGCCAGCAGCTCCGACAGGGATCGATCACCCCTCCACTTT
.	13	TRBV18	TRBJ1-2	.	CASSPSGNYGYTF	TGTGCCAGCTCACCATCGGGAAACTATGGCTACACCTTC
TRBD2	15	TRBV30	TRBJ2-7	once	CAWLQLAGATYEQYF	TGTGCCTGGCTCCAACTAGCGGGAGCTACCTACGAGCAGTACTTC
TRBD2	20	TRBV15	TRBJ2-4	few	CATSRPKLAGGYSAKNIQYF	TGTGCCACCAGCAGACCTAAACTAGCGGGAGGATATTCCGCCAAAAACATTCAGTACTTC
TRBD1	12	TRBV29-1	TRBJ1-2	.	CSVRDRAEPYTF	TGCAGCGTTCGCGACAGGGCTGAACCCTACACCTTC
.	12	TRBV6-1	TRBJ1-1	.	CASSDSFTEAFF	TGTGCCAGCAGTGACAGTTTTACTGAAGCTTTCTTT
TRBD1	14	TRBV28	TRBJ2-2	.	CASTLRGLYGELFF	TGTGCCAGCACCCTCAGGGGGCTTTACGGGGAGCTGTTTTTT
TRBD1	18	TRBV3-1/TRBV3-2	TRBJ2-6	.	CASSDRGQSVSGANVLTF	TGTGCCAGCAGCGATAGGGGACAGAGCGTCTCTGGGGCCAACGTCCTGACTTTC
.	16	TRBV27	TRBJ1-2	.	CASSLSGGALRGGYTF	TGTGCCAGCAGTTTATCGGGGGGGGCCCTCCGGGGAGGCTACACCTTC
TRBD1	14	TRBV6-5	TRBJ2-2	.	CASRATGAAGELFF	TGTGCCAGCAGGGCGACAGGGGCAGCCGGGGAGCTGTTTTTT
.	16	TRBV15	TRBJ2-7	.	CATSRATGRTGYEQYF	TGTGCCACCAGCAGAGCAACAGGTCGAACGGGCTACGAGCAGTACTTC
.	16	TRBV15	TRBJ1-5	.	CATSRDARYSNQPQHF	TGTGCCACCAGCAGAGATGCGAGATATAGCAATCAGCCCCAGCATTTT
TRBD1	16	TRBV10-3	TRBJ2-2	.	CAISVARQGNTGELFF	TGTGCCATCAGTGTGGCCCGACAGGGGAACACCGGGGAGCTGTTTTTT
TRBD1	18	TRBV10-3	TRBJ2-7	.	CAISESGQGPGVSYEQYF	TGTGCCATCAGTGAGTCGGGACAGGGGCCCGGAGTCTCCTACGAGCAGTACTTC
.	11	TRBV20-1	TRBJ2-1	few	CSVARDNEQFF	TGCAGTGTTGCCCGGGATAATGAGCAGTTCTTC
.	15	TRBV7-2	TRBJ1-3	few	CASSFDGGSGNTIYF	TGTGCCAGCAGCTTTGACGGCGGCTCTGGAAACACCATATATTTT
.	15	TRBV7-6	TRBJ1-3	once	CASSLGDFSGNTIYF	TGTGCCAGCAGCTTAGGGGACTTCAGTGGAAACACCATATATTTT
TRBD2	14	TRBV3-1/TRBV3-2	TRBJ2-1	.	CASREREAENEQFF	TGTGCCAGCAGGGAGCGGGAGGCGGAGAATGAGCAGTTCTTC
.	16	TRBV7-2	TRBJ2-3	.	CASSLAIGIPTDTQYF	TGTGCCAGCAGCTTAGCTATCGGGATCCCCACAGATACGCAGTATTTT
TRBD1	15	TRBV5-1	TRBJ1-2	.	CASSLAQGALGGYTF	TGCGCCAGCAGCCTAGCCCAGGGGGCCTTGGGTGGCTACACCTTC
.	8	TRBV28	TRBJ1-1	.	CASGAAFF	TGTGCCAGCGGGGCAGCTTTCTTT
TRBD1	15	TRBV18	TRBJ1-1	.	CASSPGQGAYTEAFF	TGTGCCAGCTCACCGGGACAGGGGGCATACACTGAAGCTTTCTTT
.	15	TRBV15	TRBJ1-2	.	CATSRGGDRIYGYTF	TGTGCCACCAGCAGAGGGGGAGACCGTATCTATGGCTACACCTTC
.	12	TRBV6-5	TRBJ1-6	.	CASRTAGSPLHF	TGTGCCAGCAGGACAGCCGGATCACCCCTCCACTTT
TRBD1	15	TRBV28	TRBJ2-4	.	CASSGTGLAKNIQYF	TGTGCCAGCAGCGGGACAGGCCTAGCCAAAAACATTCAGTACTTC
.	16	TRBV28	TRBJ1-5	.	CASSFPRGTGNQPQHF	TGTGCCAGCAGTTTCCCCAGGGGTACTGGCAATCAGCCCCAGCATTTT
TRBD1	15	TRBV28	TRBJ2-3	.	CASSTPGQGTDTQYF	TGTGCCAGCAGTACACCGGGACAGGGCACAGATACGCAGTATTTT
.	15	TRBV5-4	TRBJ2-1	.	CASSPDISSYNEQFF	TGTGCCAGCAGCCCAGATATCAGCTCCTACAATGAGCAGTTCTTC
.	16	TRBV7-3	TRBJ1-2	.	CASSYGSGSGNYGYTF	TGTGCCAGCAGCTACGGCTCCGGGTCCGGAAACTATGGCTACACCTTC
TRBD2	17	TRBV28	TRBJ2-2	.	CASSPGLAGSDTGELFF	TGTGCCAGCAGTCCGGGACTAGCGGGATCTGATACCGGGGAGCTGTTTTTT
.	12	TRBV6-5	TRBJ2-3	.	CATHSYRGQQYF	TGTGCCACGCATTCATACCGGGGACAGCAGTATTTT
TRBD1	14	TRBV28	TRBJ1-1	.	CASRQGAGNTEAFF	TGTGCCAGCAGACAGGGGGCGGGAAACACTGAAGCTTTCTTT
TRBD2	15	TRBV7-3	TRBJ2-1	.	CASSPTSDRYNEQFF	TGTGCCAGCAGCCCGACTAGCGACCGCTACAATGAGCAGTTCTTC
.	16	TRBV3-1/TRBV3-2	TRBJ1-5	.	CASSQGSRFYNQPQHF	TGTGCCAGCAGCCAAGGATCCCGATTCTACAATCAGCCCCAGCATTTT
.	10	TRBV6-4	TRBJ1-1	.	CASSDSWRIF	TGTGCCAGCAGTGACTCCTGGCGGATATTT
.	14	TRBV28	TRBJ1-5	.	CASSPDYSNQPQHF	TGTGCCAGCAGTCCGGACTATAGCAATCAGCCCCAGCATTTT
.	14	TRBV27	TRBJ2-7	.	CASSYSGSSYEQYF	TGTGCCAGCTCCTACTCGGGGAGCTCCTACGAGCAGTACTTC
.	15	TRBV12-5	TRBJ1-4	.	CASGPGQTTNEKLFF	TGTGCTAGTGGTCCCGGACAGACAACTAATGAAAAACTGTTTTTT
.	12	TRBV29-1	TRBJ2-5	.	CSVGGSTETQYF	TGCAGCGTTGGAGGCAGTACGGAGACCCAGTACTTC
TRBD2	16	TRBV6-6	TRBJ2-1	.	CASSYSLAGNYNEQFF	TGTGCCAGCAGTTACTCTCTAGCGGGCAACTACAATGAGCAGTTCTTC
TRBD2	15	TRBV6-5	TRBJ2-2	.	CASRRLAGGAGELFF	TGTGCCAGCAGAAGACTAGCGGGGGGCGCCGGGGAGCTGTTTTTT
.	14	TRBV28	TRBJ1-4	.	CASSFSQGGEKLFF	TGTGCCAGCAGTTTCTCGCAGGGAGGTGAAAAACTGTTTTTT
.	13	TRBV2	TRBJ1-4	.	CASSRIQNEKLFF	TGTGCCAGCAGCAGGATCCAGAATGAAAAACTGTTTTTT
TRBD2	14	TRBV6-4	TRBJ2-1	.	CASSVGTSYNEQFF	TGTGCCAGCAGTGTGGGGACTAGCTACAATGAGCAGTTCTTC
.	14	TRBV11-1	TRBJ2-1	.	CASSLGCPGCEQFF	TGTGCCAGCAGCTTAGGTTGCCCGGGTTGTGAGCAGTTCTTC
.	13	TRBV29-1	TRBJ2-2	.	CSVGRGWTGELFF	TGCAGCGTTGGAAGAGGGTGGACCGGGGAGCTGTTTTTT
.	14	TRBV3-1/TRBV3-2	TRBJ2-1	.	CASSQVTGGNEQFF	TGTGCCAGCAGCCAAGTCACCGGGGGCAATGAGCAGTTCTTC
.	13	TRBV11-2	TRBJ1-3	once	CASSFSGGNTIYF	TGTGCCAGCAGCTTCTCTGGCGGAAACACCATATATTTT
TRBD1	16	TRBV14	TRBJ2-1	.	CASSRKGTGAWNEQFF	TGTGCCAGCAGCCGCAAAGGGACAGGGGCGTGGAATGAGCAGTTCTTC
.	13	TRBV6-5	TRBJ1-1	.	CAIRRGPDTEAFF	TGTGCCATCAGGCGGGGCCCTGACACTGAAGCTTTCTTT
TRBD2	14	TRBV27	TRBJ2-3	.	CASSSSLAADTQYF	TGTGCCAGCAGCTCCTCCCTAGCGGCAGATACGCAGTATTTT
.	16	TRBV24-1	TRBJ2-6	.	CATSDWGSSGANVLTF	TGTGCCACCAGTGATTGGGGCAGCTCTGGGGCCAACGTCCTGACTTTC
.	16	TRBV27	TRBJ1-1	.	CASRSRTGLGNTEAFF	TGTGCCAGCCGCTCCCGAACAGGGCTGGGAAACACTGAAGCTTTCTTT
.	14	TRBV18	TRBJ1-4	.	CASSPRTTNEKLFF	TGTGCCAGCTCACCCAGAACAACTAATGAAAAACTGTTTTTT
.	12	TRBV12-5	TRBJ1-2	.	CASGLTGYGYTF	TGTGCTAGTGGTTTGACAGGCTATGGCTACACCTTC
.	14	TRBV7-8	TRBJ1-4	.	CASSPAGRWEKLFF	TGTGCCAGCAGCCCCGCCGGGAGGTGGGAAAAACTGTTTTTT